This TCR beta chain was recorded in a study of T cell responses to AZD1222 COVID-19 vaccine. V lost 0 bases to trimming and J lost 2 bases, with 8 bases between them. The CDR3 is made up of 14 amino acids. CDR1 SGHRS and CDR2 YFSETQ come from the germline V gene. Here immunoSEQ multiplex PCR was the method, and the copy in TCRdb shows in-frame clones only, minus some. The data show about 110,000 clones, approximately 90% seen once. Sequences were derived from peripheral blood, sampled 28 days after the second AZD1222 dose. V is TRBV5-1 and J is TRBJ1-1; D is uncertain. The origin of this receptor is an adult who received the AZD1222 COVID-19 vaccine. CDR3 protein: CASSLGGGNTEAFF. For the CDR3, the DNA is TGCGCCAGCAGCTTGGGGGGTGGCAACACTGAAGCTTTCTTT.